Shown below are 22 T cell receptor beta chains from a single sample sequenced in a study of T cell responses to AZD1222 COVID-19 vaccine. This table comes from immunoSEQ multiplex PCR, and its TCRdb copy is limited to in-frame clones, with some not included. The data contain some 140,000 clones, 90% of them singletons. The sample here was peripheral blood, taken on day 0 of AZD1222 vaccination. These receptors all come from an adult in good health.

The chain employs TRBV29-1 and TRBJ1-2; 8 bases map to TRBD1. The germline V gene encodes CDR1 SQVTM and CDR2 ANQGSEA. Trimming removed 1 base from V and 6 bases from J; junction bases left unmatched: 4. The CDR3 extends over 13 amino acids. As DNA, the CDR3 is TGCAGCGTTGAAGGTCAGGGGGCGAATGGCTACACCTTC. Translation: CSVEGQGANGYTF.

This clone was counted a few times. The chain uses TRBV7-3 and TRBJ2-1; 10 nucleotides match TRBD2. The junction had 14 bases not matched to a gene; V was cut back by 5 bases and J by 7 bases. The CDR3 has 17 residues. From germline, CDR1 is SGHTA and CDR2 FQGTGA. The CDR3 DNA is TGTGCCAGCAGCAGCTTAGGTTCTAGCGGGAGTGGGAATGAGCAGTTCTTC. It is translated as CASSSLGSSGSGNEQFF.

V and J are TRBV7-8 and TRBJ1-2; D is possibly TRBD1 (5 bases). The CDR3 is 15 amino acids. The germline gives CDR1 SGHVS, CDR2 FQNEAQ. V lost 1 base and J 6 bases, leaving 15 bases between the germline ends. This CDR3 is CASSLVMGRDDGYTF. CDR3 nucleotide sequence: TGTGCCAGCAGCTTAGTTATGGGCAGGGACGATGGCTACACCTTC.

The chain recombines TRBV12-3 or TRBV12-4 with TRBJ1-4; D is uncertain. Trimming removed 6 bases from V and 8 bases from J, with 10 bases in between. The CDR3 covers 12 residues. For the CDR3, the DNA is TGTGCCAGCAGCGGCCCGGTGGAAAAACTGTTTTTT. Amino acid sequence: CASSGPVEKLFF.

The genes are TRBV19 and TRBJ1-2; D call uncertain. There are 15 residues in the CDR3. The germline CDR1 and CDR2 sequences are LNHDA and SQIVND (reference sequence). V was pared by 4 bases and J by 2 bases, with 14 bases between. In DNA form, the CDR3 reads TGTGCCAGTAGTAAGCCTCCAGAAAGGAACTATGGCTACACCTTC. Translation: CASSKPPERNYGYTF. Supplemented by reference TRBV19 and TRBJ1-2, the full variable domain reads DGGITQSPKYLFRKEGQNVTLSCEQNLNHDAMYWYRQDPGQGLRLIYYSQIVNDFQKGDIAEGYSVSREKKESFPLTVTSAQKNPTAFYLCASSKPPERNYGYTFGSGTRLTVV.

The rearrangement links TRBV7-3 to TRBJ2-1; 8 nucleotides align to TRBD2. V shed 5 bases and J 5 bases; nucleotides not matched to a gene: 23. This CDR3 is built from 20 residues. Germline CDR1 reads SGHTA; CDR2 reads FQGTGA. DNA of the CDR3: TGTGCCAGCAGCGCCACCGGGACTAGTGGCTCGGTAACTTCGGACAATGAGCAGTTCTTC. It translates to CASSATGTSGSVTSDNEQFF.

The chain links TRBV5-1 to TRBJ1-4; D call uncertain. The CDR3 contains 13 residues. CDR1 and CDR2 (germline): SGHRS, YFSETQ. V lost 4 bases to trimming and J lost 6 bases, with 10 bases between them. CDR3 in DNA: TGCGCCAGCAGCCGGACGGTTGATGAAAAACTGTTTTTT. Its protein product is CASSRTVDEKLFF.

This sequence joins TRBV19 and TRBJ2-7; TRBD1 aligns across 9 bases. CDR3 length: 14 amino acids. V dropped 6 bases and J dropped 7; count of bases not matched to a gene: 10. The V gene's germline CDR1 is LNHDA and CDR2 SQIVND (reference sequence). The CDR3 sequence: CASSRDRVTREQYF. CDR3 nucleotide sequence: TGTGCCAGTAGCCGGGACAGGGTAACCAGGGAGCAGTACTTC. Combining the CDR3 with reference TRBV19 and TRBJ2-7 gives the whole variable domain DGGITQSPKYLFRKEGQNVTLSCEQNLNHDAMYWYRQDPGQGLRLIYYSQIVNDFQKGDIAEGYSVSREKKESFPLTVTSAQKNPTAFYLCASSRDRVTREQYFGPGTRLTVT.

The chain uses TRBV2 and TRBJ1-6; D remains unclear. CDR3 length: 14 amino acids. Germline loops: CDR1 SNHLY, CDR2 FYNNEI. V lost 6 bases, J lost 0 bases, and 6 bases lay in between. The CDR3 bases are TGTGCCAGCAGGGACGGCTCCTATAATTCACCCCTCCACTTT. This sequence encodes CASRDGSYNSPLHF.

The count of this clone is one. The rearrangement joins TRBV4-2 to TRBJ1-6; D not certain. This CDR3 is built from 14 residues. CDR1 LGHNA and CDR2 YNFKEQ come from the germline V gene. Trimming removed 0 bases at V and 8 bases at J, with 8 bases between. The CDR3 coding sequence is TGTGCCAGCAGCCAAGACTCAACTTATTCACCCCTCCACTTT. It is translated as CASSQDSTYSPLHF.

V gene TRBV7-9 combines with J gene TRBJ1-1, with 8 bases fitting TRBD1. The V gene end was trimmed by 0 bases and the J gene end by 3 bases; junction bases not matched to a gene: 6. CDR1 and CDR2 from the germline V gene are SEHNR and FQNEAQ (reference sequence). This CDR3 has 16 amino acids. This chain's CDR3 is CASSLASPGGHTEAFF. The DNA for the CDR3 is TGTGCCAGCAGCTTAGCCAGTCCAGGGGGCCACACTGAAGCTTTCTTT.

The rearrangement uses TRBV28 and TRBJ2-7; D is unclear. CDR3 length equals 12 residues. CDR1 is MDHEN and CDR2 is SYDVKM in the germline V gene. Trimming cost V 3 bases and J 5 bases, with 8 bases left between them. The CDR3 loop reads CASSFGQNEQYF. The DNA of the CDR3 is TGTGCCAGCAGTTTCGGGCAAAACGAGCAGTACTTC.

The rearrangement links TRBV6-6 to TRBJ1-4; unclear D gene. The CDR3 extends over 16 amino acids. V lost 7 bases, J lost 7 bases, and 22 bases lay in between. The germline gives CDR1 MNHNY, CDR2 SVGAGI (reference sequence). The CDR3 DNA sequence: TGTGCCAGCACCCAGGCTGGCAGAGTTTCGGGTGAAAAACTGTTTTTT. Translation: CASTQAGRVSGEKLFF.

The V call is TRBV7-9, the J call TRBJ2-1; no firm D call. The germline V and J ends were trimmed by 2 bases and 5 bases, with 4 bases remaining between them. The V gene's germline CDR1 is SEHNR and CDR2 FQNEAQ (reference sequence). The CDR3 has 12 amino acids. CDR3 amino acids: CASSLRDNEQFF. The DNA of the CDR3 is TGTGCCAGCAGCTTACGGGACAATGAGCAGTTCTTC.

This chain joins TRBV12-5 and TRBJ2-7, with D tentatively TRBD1 (6 bases). The germline V gene encodes CDR1 LGHNT and CDR2 FRNRAP. There are 14 residues in the CDR3. Trimming took off 6 bases at V and 2 bases at J, with 14 bases between the two ends. The CDR3, as DNA: TGTGCTAGTGGGGGGAATGGGGGCGCCTACGAGCAGTACTTC. It yields the protein CASGGNGGAYEQYF.

V gene TRBV29-1 combines with J gene TRBJ1-2; D perhaps matches TRBD1 (6 bases). CDR1 and CDR2 from the germline V gene are SQVTM and ANQGSEA. CDR3 length equals 12 residues. Trimming stripped 6 bases from V and 8 bases from J, with 16 bases between. The CDR3 protein is CSVPGAPGGYTF. In DNA, the CDR3 is TGCAGCGTCCCAGGGGCCCCGGGGGGCTACACCTTC. The complete variable domain, with remaining parts taken from reference TRBV29-1 and TRBJ1-2, reads SAVISQKPSRDICQRGTSLTIQCQVDSQVTMMFWYRQQPGQSLTLIATANQGSEATYESGFVIDKFPISRPNLTFSTLTVSNMSPEDSSIYLCSVPGAPGGYTFGSGTRLTVV.

This clone rates as medium-sized (0.01 to 0.1%). The CDR3 coding sequence is TGTGCCAGTAGTATGGGACAAAAAGCGAATTCACCCCTCCACTTT. Protein: CASSMGQKANSPLHF. This chain joins TRBV19 and TRBJ1-6; D possibly corresponds to TRBD1 (6 bases). CDR1 is LNHDA, CDR2 SQIVND, per germline (reference sequence). This CDR3 has 15 amino acids. The V gene lost 3 bases and the J gene lost 7 bases, with 13 bases spanning the gap.

The chain carries TRBV28 and TRBJ2-7; 11 bases are shared with TRBD1. This CDR3 comprises 15 residues. V was pared by 6 bases and J by 7 bases, with 11 bases of the junction left unmatched. The germline V gene encodes CDR1 MDHEN and CDR2 SYDVKM. The DNA of the CDR3 is TGTGCCAGCAGCGCACCCGGGACAGGGGGAGTGGAGCAGTACTTC. The encoded protein is CASSAPGTGGVEQYF.

This clone was recorded only once. The gene calls are TRBV4-1 and TRBJ1-2, with a tentative D call TRBD1 (5 bases). V gave up 3 bases and J gave up 5 bases, with 19 bases separating them. This CDR3 region has 16 residues. Germline CDR1 is MGHRA and CDR2 is YSYEKL. CDR3 amino acids: CASSQSETGTAYGYTF. The CDR3 DNA follows: TGCGCCAGCAGCCAGTCAGAGACCGGGACGGCATATGGCTACACCTTC.

The gene calls are TRBV28 and TRBJ1-3, with unresolved D. Germline CDR1 MDHEN, CDR2 SYDVKM. This CDR3 is built from 12 residues. V shed 3 bases and J shed 2 bases, with 2 bases lying between them. CDR3 sequence (DNA): TGTGCCAGCAGTTTCCCTGGAAACACCATATATTTT. The encoded protein is CASSFPGNTIYF. The full variable domain, completed using reference TRBV28 and TRBJ1-3, is DVKVTQSSRYLVKRTGEKVFLECVQDMDHENMFWYRQDPGLGLRLIYFSYDVKMKEKGDIPEGYSVSREKKERFSLILESASTNQTSMYLCASSFPGNTIYFGEGSWLTVV.

The rearrangement joins TRBV7-9 to TRBJ1-1, with 7 bases fitting TRBD1. J gave up 3 bases and V 1 base, and 5 bases lay outside the gene matches. This CDR3 is built from 15 residues. The germline V gene has CDR1 SEHNR and CDR2 FQNEAQ (reference sequence). This CDR3 is CASSLGPGQHTEAFF. The CDR3 DNA reads TGTGCCAGCAGCTTAGGCCCGGGACAGCACACTGAAGCTTTCTTT.

The chain links TRBV19 to TRBJ1-1; D uncertain. Germline CDR1 is LNHDA and CDR2 is SQIVND (reference sequence). Trimming removed 6 bases from V and 1 base from J, with 6 bases in between. The CDR3 is made up of 12 amino acids. In nucleotides, the CDR3 is TGTGCCAGTAGCTGGGGGAACACTGAAGCTTTCTTT. It encodes CASSWGNTEAFF.